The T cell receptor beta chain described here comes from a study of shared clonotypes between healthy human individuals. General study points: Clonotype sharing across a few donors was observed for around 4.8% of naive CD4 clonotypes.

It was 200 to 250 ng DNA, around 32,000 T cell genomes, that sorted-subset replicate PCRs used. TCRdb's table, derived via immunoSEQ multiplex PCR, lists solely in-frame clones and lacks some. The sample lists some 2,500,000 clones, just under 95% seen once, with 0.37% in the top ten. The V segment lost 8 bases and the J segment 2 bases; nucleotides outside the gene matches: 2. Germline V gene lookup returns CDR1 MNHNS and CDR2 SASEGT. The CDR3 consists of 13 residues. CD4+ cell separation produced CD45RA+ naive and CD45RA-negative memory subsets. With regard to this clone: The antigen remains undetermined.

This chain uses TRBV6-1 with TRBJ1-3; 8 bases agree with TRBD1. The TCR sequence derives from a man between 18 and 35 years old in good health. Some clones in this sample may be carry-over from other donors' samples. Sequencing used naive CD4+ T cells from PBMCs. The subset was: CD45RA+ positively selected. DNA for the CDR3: TGTGCCAGCCAGACAGGGGCTGGAAACACCATATATTTT. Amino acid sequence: CASQTGAGNTIYF.